This T cell receptor (beta chain) was retrieved from a study of OX40 agonist ivuxolimab in advanced cancers. Method: immunoSEQ multiplex PCR; TCRdb's copy keeps in-frame clones and lacks some. The data contain 35,000 to 45,000 clones, approximately 90% of them seen just once; the ten biggest clones take up around 28%. Germline assignment: CDR1 MGHRA and CDR2 YSYEKL. This CDR3 region has 16 residues. Between the trimmed V and J ends, which lost 0 bases and 1 base, there was a span of 7 bases. The chain couples TRBV4-1 to TRBJ2-6; D perhaps matches TRBD1 (6 bases). This clonotype was obtained from an adult with an advanced solid tumor such as melanoma, head and neck, liver or kidney cancer. Sequencing was performed on CD4+ or CD8+ T cells sorted from blood, taken in a trial of the OX40 agonist ivuxolimab. CDR3: CASSQDGTSGANVLTF. In nucleotides, the CDR3 is TGCGCCAGCAGCCAAGATGGGACATCTGGGGCCAACGTCCTGACTTTC.